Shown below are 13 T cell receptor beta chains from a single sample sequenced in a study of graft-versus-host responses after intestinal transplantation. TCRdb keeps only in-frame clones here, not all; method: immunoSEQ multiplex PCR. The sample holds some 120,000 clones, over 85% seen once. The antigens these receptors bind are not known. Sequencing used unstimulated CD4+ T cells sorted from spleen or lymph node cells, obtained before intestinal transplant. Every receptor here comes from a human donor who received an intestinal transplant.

CDR3 protein: CASSSRDTGMGYEQYF. The DNA for the CDR3 is TGTGCCAGCAGCTCTAGAGACACAGGGATGGGCTACGAGCAGTACTTC. J is TRBJ2-7 and V is TRBV7-8; TRBD1 is a possible D gene (6 bases). Trimming removed 4 bases from V and 3 bases from J, with 19 bases in between. This CDR3 has 16 residues. CDR1 and CDR2 (germline): SGHVS, FQNEAQ.

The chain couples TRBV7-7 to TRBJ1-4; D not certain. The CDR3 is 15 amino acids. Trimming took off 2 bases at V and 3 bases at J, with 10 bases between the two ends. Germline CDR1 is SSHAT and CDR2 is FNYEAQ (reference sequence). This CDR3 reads CASSLSASPNEKLFF. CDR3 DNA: TGTGCCAGCAGCTTATCCGCCAGCCCTAATGAAAAACTGTTTTTT.

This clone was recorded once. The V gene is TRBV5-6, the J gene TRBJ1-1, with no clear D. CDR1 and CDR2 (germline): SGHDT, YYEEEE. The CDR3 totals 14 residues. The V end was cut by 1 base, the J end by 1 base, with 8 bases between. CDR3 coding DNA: TGTGCCAGCAGCTTGACAGCTTCGAACACTGAAGCTTTCTTT. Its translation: CASSLTASNTEAFF.

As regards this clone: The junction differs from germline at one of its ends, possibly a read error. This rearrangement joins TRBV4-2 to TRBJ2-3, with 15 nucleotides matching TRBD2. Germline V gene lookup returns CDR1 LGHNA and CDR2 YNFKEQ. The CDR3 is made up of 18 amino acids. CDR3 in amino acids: CASSLGTSGGFSRDTQYF. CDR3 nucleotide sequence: TGTGCCAGCAGCCTGGGGACTAGCGGGGGGTTCAGCAGAGATACGCAGTATTTT.

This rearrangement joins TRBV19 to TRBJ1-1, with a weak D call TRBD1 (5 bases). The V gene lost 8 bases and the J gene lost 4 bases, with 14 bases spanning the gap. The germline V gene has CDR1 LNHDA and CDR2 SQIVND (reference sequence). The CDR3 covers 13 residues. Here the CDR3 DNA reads TGTGCCAGTCCGCGACGGGGGAGCACTGAAGCTTTCTTT. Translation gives CASPRRGSTEAFF.

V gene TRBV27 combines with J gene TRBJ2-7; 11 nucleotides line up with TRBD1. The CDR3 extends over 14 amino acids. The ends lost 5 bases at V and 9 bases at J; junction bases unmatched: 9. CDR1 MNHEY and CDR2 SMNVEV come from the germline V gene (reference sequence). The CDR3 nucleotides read TGTGCCAGCAGTCCTGGGGGACAGGGGGTGGGGCAGTACTTC. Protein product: CASSPGGQGVGQYF.

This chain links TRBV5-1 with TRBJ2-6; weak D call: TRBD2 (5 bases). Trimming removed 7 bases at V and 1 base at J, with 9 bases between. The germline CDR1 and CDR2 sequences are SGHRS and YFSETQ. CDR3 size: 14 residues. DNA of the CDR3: TGCGCCAGCTTTGGGAGTTCTGGGGCCAACGTCCTGACTTTC. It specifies CASFGSSGANVLTF.

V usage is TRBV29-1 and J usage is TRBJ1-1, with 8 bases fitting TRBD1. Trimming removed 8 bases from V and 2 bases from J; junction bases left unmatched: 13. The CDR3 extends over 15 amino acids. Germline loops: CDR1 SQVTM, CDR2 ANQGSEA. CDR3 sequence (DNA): TGCAGCTCCAACCCGACAGGGGAGGTAAACACTGAAGCTTTCTTT. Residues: CSSNPTGEVNTEAFF.

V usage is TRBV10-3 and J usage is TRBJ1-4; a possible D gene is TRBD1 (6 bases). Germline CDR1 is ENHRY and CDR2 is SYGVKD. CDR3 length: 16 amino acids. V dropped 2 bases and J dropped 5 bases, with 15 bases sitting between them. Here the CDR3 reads CAISEQLKGGNEKLFF. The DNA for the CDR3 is TGTGCCATCAGTGAGCAGCTGAAGGGGGGAAATGAAAAACTGTTTTTT.

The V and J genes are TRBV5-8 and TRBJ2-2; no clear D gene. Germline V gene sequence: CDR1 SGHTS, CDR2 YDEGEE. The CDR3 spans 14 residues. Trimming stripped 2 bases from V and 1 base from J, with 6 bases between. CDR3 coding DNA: TGTGCCAGCAGCTTACGAGGGAACACCGGGGAGCTGTTTTTT. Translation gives CASSLRGNTGELFF.

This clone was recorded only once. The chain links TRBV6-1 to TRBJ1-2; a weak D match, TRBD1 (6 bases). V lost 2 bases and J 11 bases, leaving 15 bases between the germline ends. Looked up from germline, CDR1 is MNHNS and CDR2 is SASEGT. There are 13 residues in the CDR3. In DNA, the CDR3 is TGTGCCAGCAGTGAAAGCGTCAAGGGGGAGTACACCTTC. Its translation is CASSESVKGEYTF.

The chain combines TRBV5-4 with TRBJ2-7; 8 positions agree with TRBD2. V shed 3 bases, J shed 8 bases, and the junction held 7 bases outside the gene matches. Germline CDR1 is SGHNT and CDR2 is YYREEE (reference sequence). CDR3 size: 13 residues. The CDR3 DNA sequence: TGTGCCAGCAGCTGGTTCGGGGGGGCGCAGCAGTACTTC. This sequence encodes CASSWFGGAQQYF.

The CDR3 DNA is TGTGCCAGCTCACCAACGGGGGTTATGTATGGCTACACCTTC. This gives the protein CASSPTGVMYGYTF. The gene calls are TRBV18 and TRBJ1-2, with a possible D match to TRBD1 (5 bases). The length of the CDR3 is 14 residues. V lost 2 bases and J 5 bases, leaving 12 bases between the germline ends. The germline V gene has CDR1 KGHSH and CDR2 LQKENI.